The clone carrying this T cell receptor beta chain was seen only a few times. Its matching antigen is unknown. The sample originates from a study of CD8+CD57+ T cells in acquired aplastic anemia. Profiles of TCR beta VDJ and CDR3 were generated from a genomic DNA template. A single record per CDR3 protein comes from TCRdb applying MiXCR to the reads. Of 200,000 or so distinct CDR3 sequences listed, over 60% are singletons. Findings and limits, study-wide: Levels of CD8+ Simpson's diversity were not significantly distinct in patients versus controls.

After removal of 6 bases from V and 4 bases from J, the junction contained 5 bases not matched to a gene. Germline CDR1 reads WSHSY; CDR2 reads SAAADI. The CDR3 totals 14 residues. This receptor was identified in a human donor with severe aplastic anemia or a healthy control (not recorded which). The sequencing input was sorted CD4+, CD8+, or CD8+CD57+ T cells (not recorded which) from PBMCs. This chain connects TRBV10-2 to TRBJ2-3, with 9 bases aligning to TRBD2. The CDR3 reads CASSGTSRPDTQYF. CDR3 nucleotide sequence: TGCGCCAGCAGCGGGACTAGCAGGCCAGATACGCAGTATTTT.